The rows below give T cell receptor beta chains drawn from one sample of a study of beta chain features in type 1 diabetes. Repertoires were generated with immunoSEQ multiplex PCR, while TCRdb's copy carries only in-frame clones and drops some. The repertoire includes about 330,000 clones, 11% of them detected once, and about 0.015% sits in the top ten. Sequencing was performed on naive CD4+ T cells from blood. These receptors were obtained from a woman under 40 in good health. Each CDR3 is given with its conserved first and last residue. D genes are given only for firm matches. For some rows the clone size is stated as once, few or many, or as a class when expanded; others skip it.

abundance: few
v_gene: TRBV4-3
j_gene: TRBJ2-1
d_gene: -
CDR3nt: TGCGCCAGCAGCGGCGAGAATTTGGCGGGATCGTTGAATGAGCAGTTCTTC
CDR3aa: CASSGENLAGSLNEQFF

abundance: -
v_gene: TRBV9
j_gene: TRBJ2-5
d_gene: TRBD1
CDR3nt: TGTGCCAGCAGCGTAGCGGGACAGCACGCAGAGACCCAGTACTTC
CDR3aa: CASSVAGQHAETQYF

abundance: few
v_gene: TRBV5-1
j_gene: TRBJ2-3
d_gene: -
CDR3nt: TGCGCCAGCAGCTTGGCCGGAGGGGGCGCAGATACGCAGTATTTT
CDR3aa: CASSLAGGGADTQYF

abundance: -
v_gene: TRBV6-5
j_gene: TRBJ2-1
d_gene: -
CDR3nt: TGTGCCAGCAGTTACTCGAGAGAGTACAATGAGCAGTTCTTC
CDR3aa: CASSYSREYNEQFF

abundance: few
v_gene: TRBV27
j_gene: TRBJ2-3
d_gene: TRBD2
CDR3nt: TGTGCCAGCAGTCCGACGACTAGCGGGAGCACAGATACGCAGTATTTT
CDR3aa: CASSPTTSGSTDTQYF

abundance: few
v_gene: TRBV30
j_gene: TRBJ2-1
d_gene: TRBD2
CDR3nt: TGTGCCTGGAGTAGCGGGGGGTCCTACAATGAGCAGTTCTTC
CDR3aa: CAWSSGGSYNEQFF

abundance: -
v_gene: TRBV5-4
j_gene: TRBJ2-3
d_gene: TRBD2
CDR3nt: TGTGCCAGCAGCAAACAAGCGGGAGTAAGCACAGATACGCAGTATTTT
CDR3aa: CASSKQAGVSTDTQYF

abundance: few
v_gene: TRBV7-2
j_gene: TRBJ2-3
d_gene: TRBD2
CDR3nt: TGTGCCAGCAGCCCTCCGGGACTAGCGGGCACAGATACGCAGTATTTT
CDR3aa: CASSPPGLAGTDTQYF

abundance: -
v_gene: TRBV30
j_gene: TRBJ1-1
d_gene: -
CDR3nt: TGTGCCTGGAGTGTACGGTCAGGGGCAAACACTGAAGCTTTCTTT
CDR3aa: CAWSVRSGANTEAFF

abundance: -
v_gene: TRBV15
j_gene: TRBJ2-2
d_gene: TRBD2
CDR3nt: TGTGCCACCAGGGGACTAGCGGGAGGGCCCACCGGGGAGCTGTTTTTT
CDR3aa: CATRGLAGGPTGELFF

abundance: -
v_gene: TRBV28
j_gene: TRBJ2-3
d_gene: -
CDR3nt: TGTGCCAGCAGTTTGGGCCACTATACGCAGTATTTT
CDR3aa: CASSLGHYTQYF

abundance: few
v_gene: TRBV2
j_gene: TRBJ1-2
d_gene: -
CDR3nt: TGTGCCAGCAGTGAACTGGGGCGGAACTATGGCTACACCTTC
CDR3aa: CASSELGRNYGYTF

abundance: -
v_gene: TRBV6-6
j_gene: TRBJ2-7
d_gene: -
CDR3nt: TGTGCCAGCAGTTACAAGGGCAGGGCCCCCCTCGAGCAGTACTTC
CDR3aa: CASSYKGRAPLEQYF

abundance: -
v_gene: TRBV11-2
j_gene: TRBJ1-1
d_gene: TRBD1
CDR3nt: TGTGCCAGCAGCCGACAGGGATTCACTGAAGCTTTCTTT
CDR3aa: CASSRQGFTEAFF

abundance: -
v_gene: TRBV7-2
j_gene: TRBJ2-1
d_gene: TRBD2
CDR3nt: TGTGCCAGCAGCTTAGTCTGGACTAGCGGGACCCTTTACAATGAGCAGTTCTTC
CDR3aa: CASSLVWTSGTLYNEQFF

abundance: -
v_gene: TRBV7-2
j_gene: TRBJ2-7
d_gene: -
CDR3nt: TGTGCCAGCAGCAAATCAGGGTCCTACGAGCAGTACTTC
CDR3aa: CASSKSGSYEQYF

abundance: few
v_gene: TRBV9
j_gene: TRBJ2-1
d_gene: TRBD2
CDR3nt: TGTGCCAGCAGCGTAGGAAATAGCGGGAGGGTTGGCAATGAGCAGTTCTTC
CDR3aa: CASSVGNSGRVGNEQFF